The rows below give T cell receptor beta chains drawn from one sample of a study of blood T cell repertoires in COVID-19. Generated by immunoSEQ multiplex PCR, the TCRdb table keeps only in-frame clones and is missing some. The repertoire consists of roughly 300,000 clones, with over 75% occurring once and the leading ten covering about 8.6%. The sample comprised peripheral blood. Receptor source: a man aged 18 to 30 with active or convalescent COVID-19. Both conserved end residues are part of each CDR3. A D gene is named only where the DNA matches it firmly. Only some rows state a clone size, as once, few, many or a class for expanded clones.

D gene: NA
V gene: TRBV3-1/TRBV3-2
clone size: NA
J gene: TRBJ1-2
CDR3 protein: CASSQGAYGYTF
CDR3 DNA: TGTGCCAGCAGCCAAGGAGCCTATGGCTACACCTTC

D gene: NA
V gene: TRBV4-1
clone size: NA
J gene: TRBJ1-2
CDR3 protein: CASSQVINTYGYTF
CDR3 DNA: TGCGCCAGCAGCCAAGTTATTAACACCTATGGCTACACCTTC

D gene: TRBD2
V gene: TRBV5-1
clone size: NA
J gene: TRBJ2-3
CDR3 protein: CASSLGPRGGLTDTQYF
CDR3 DNA: TGCGCCAGCAGCTTGGGCCCCCGGGGGGGCCTGACAGATACGCAGTATTTT

D gene: TRBD1
V gene: TRBV5-1
clone size: NA
J gene: TRBJ1-3
CDR3 protein: CASSLFGQGLEGNTIYF
CDR3 DNA: TGCGCCAGCAGCTTGTTTGGACAGGGGCTGGAGGGAAACACCATATATTTT

D gene: TRBD2
V gene: TRBV5-1
clone size: NA
J gene: TRBJ2-2
CDR3 protein: CASSATSGPGELFF
CDR3 DNA: TGCGCCAGCAGCGCGACTAGCGGGCCCGGGGAGCTGTTTTTT

D gene: NA
V gene: TRBV7-9
clone size: once
J gene: TRBJ1-3
CDR3 protein: CASSPSSIRTIYF
CDR3 DNA: TGTGCCAGCAGCCCCTCCTCCATTCGGACCATATATTTT

D gene: TRBD1
V gene: TRBV25-1
clone size: NA
J gene: TRBJ2-3
CDR3 protein: CASSDIHRQGRTDTQYF
CDR3 DNA: TGTGCCAGCAGTGATATTCATCGACAGGGGAGGACAGATACGCAGTATTTT

D gene: NA
V gene: TRBV2
clone size: NA
J gene: TRBJ1-4
CDR3 protein: CASIRADPTYEKLFF
CDR3 DNA: TGTGCCAGCATCAGGGCCGACCCCACGTATGAAAAACTGTTTTTT

D gene: TRBD1
V gene: TRBV27
clone size: NA
J gene: TRBJ1-5
CDR3 protein: CASARSGQGASNQPQHF
CDR3 DNA: TGTGCCAGCGCAAGGTCGGGACAGGGGGCTAGCAATCAGCCCCAGCATTTT

D gene: NA
V gene: TRBV18
clone size: NA
J gene: TRBJ2-7
CDR3 protein: CASSPLQGYYEQYF
CDR3 DNA: TGTGCCAGCTCACCTCTGCAGGGCTACTACGAGCAGTACTTC

D gene: TRBD2
V gene: TRBV7-8
clone size: once
J gene: TRBJ2-5
CDR3 protein: CASSLGRLAGGETQYF
CDR3 DNA: TGTGCCAGCAGCTTAGGTCGACTAGCGGGTGGAGAGACCCAGTACTTC

D gene: TRBD2
V gene: TRBV7-2
clone size: NA
J gene: TRBJ2-3
CDR3 protein: CASSLLAGELHTQYF
CDR3 DNA: TGTGCCAGCAGCCTCCTAGCGGGGGAACTCCATACGCAGTATTTT

D gene: NA
V gene: TRBV2
clone size: NA
J gene: TRBJ1-3
CDR3 protein: CASSEDRASGNTIYF
CDR3 DNA: TGTGCCAGCAGTGAAGACAGAGCCTCTGGAAACACCATATATTTT

D gene: NA
V gene: TRBV7-9
clone size: NA
J gene: TRBJ1-1
CDR3 protein: CASSPSGAGHNTEAFF
CDR3 DNA: TGTGCCAGCAGCCCGTCTGGGGCAGGTCACAACACTGAAGCTTTCTTT

D gene: NA
V gene: TRBV5-6
clone size: NA
J gene: TRBJ1-5
CDR3 protein: CASSLTGRLGNQPQHF
CDR3 DNA: TGTGCCAGCAGCTTAACGGGGAGATTGGGCAATCAGCCCCAGCATTTT

D gene: NA
V gene: TRBV9
clone size: NA
J gene: TRBJ1-2
CDR3 protein: CASSAHSQGGGGYTF
CDR3 DNA: TGTGCCAGCAGCGCGCATTCTCAGGGAGGTGGGGGCTACACCTTC

D gene: NA
V gene: TRBV9
clone size: NA
J gene: TRBJ2-5
CDR3 protein: CASSVDGGSLETQYF
CDR3 DNA: TGTGCCAGCAGCGTAGATGGGGGGAGTTTGGAGACCCAGTACTTC

D gene: TRBD1
V gene: TRBV19
clone size: NA
J gene: TRBJ1-4
CDR3 protein: CASSKGQGVKREKLFF
CDR3 DNA: TGTGCCAGTAGTAAGGGACAGGGGGTTAAGCGGGAAAAACTGTTTTTT

D gene: NA
V gene: TRBV4-3
clone size: NA
J gene: TRBJ2-6
CDR3 protein: CASSQVLSGQAFSGANVLTF
CDR3 DNA: TGCGCCAGCAGCCAAGTGCTTTCCGGACAAGCTTTCTCTGGGGCCAACGTCCTGACTTTC

D gene: NA
V gene: TRBV7-9
clone size: NA
J gene: TRBJ2-1
CDR3 protein: CASSGVLTGTYNEQFF
CDR3 DNA: TGTGCCAGCAGTGGGGTGTTAACAGGGACCTACAATGAGCAGTTCTTC

D gene: NA
V gene: TRBV6-4
clone size: NA
J gene: TRBJ2-3
CDR3 protein: CASSAGDGTDTQYF
CDR3 DNA: TGTGCCAGCAGTGCAGGGGATGGGACAGATACGCAGTATTTT

D gene: TRBD2
V gene: TRBV7-8
clone size: NA
J gene: TRBJ2-3
CDR3 protein: CASSRRGGAVKDTQYF
CDR3 DNA: TGTGCCAGCAGCAGACGCGGGGGGGCGGTCAAAGATACGCAGTATTTT

D gene: TRBD2
V gene: TRBV5-1
clone size: NA
J gene: TRBJ2-7
CDR3 protein: CASSTDSGGSSYEQYF
CDR3 DNA: TGCGCCAGCAGCACCGATAGCGGGGGTAGCTCCTACGAGCAGTACTTC

D gene: NA
V gene: TRBV6-6
clone size: NA
J gene: TRBJ1-3
CDR3 protein: CASSYVGGGGNTIYF
CDR3 DNA: TGTGCCAGCAGTTACGTCGGGGGAGGTGGAAACACCATATATTTT

D gene: NA
V gene: TRBV20-1
clone size: NA
J gene: TRBJ1-4
CDR3 protein: CSASSGGELFF
CDR3 DNA: TGCAGTGCTAGCTCTGGCGGAGAACTGTTTTTT

D gene: TRBD1
V gene: TRBV7-9
clone size: NA
J gene: TRBJ1-2
CDR3 protein: CAIQRDRGDYGYTF
CDR3 DNA: TGTGCCATCCAACGGGACAGGGGGGACTATGGCTACACCTTC

D gene: TRBD1
V gene: TRBV7-2
clone size: NA
J gene: TRBJ1-4
CDR3 protein: CASSQASGGVKEKLFF
CDR3 DNA: TGTGCCAGCAGCCAGGCTTCAGGGGGCGTTAAGGAAAAACTGTTTTTT

D gene: NA
V gene: TRBV3-1/TRBV3-2
clone size: NA
J gene: TRBJ2-1
CDR3 protein: CASKGIYYNEQFF
CDR3 DNA: TGTGCCAGCAAGGGGATATACTACAATGAGCAGTTCTTC

D gene: TRBD2
V gene: TRBV6-2/TRBV6-3
clone size: NA
J gene: TRBJ2-1
CDR3 protein: CASSRTSGGADEQFF
CDR3 DNA: TGTGCCAGCAGTCGGACTAGCGGGGGGGCCGATGAGCAGTTCTTC

D gene: TRBD1
V gene: TRBV5-6
clone size: NA
J gene: TRBJ1-5
CDR3 protein: CASSPGQGDQPQHF
CDR3 DNA: TGTGCCAGCAGCCCCGGACAGGGAGATCAGCCCCAGCATTTT

D gene: NA
V gene: TRBV9
clone size: NA
J gene: TRBJ1-5
CDR3 protein: CASSVDYSNQPQHF
CDR3 DNA: TGTGCCAGCAGCGTAGATTATAGCAATCAGCCCCAGCATTTT

D gene: NA
V gene: TRBV10-1
clone size: NA
J gene: TRBJ1-5
CDR3 protein: CASSEAGPYSNQPQHF
CDR3 DNA: TGCGCCAGCAGTGAGGCGGGGCCCTATAGCAATCAGCCCCAGCATTTT

D gene: NA
V gene: TRBV10-3
clone size: NA
J gene: TRBJ2-7
CDR3 protein: CAISEEVAYEQYF
CDR3 DNA: TGTGCCATCAGTGAGGAGGTGGCCTACGAGCAGTACTTC

D gene: NA
V gene: TRBV10-2
clone size: NA
J gene: TRBJ1-5
CDR3 protein: CASSEPIGRAGESPQHF
CDR3 DNA: TGCGCCAGCAGTGAGCCCATCGGACGGGCTGGGGAGAGCCCCCAGCATTTT

D gene: TRBD2
V gene: TRBV6-6
clone size: NA
J gene: TRBJ2-1
CDR3 protein: CASRDGLADNEQFF
CDR3 DNA: TGTGCCAGCAGGGACGGACTAGCGGACAATGAGCAGTTCTTC

D gene: TRBD1
V gene: TRBV5-1
clone size: NA
J gene: TRBJ1-1
CDR3 protein: CASRQGQGGMNTEAFF
CDR3 DNA: TGCGCCAGCAGACAAGGACAGGGGGGAATGAACACTGAAGCTTTCTTT

D gene: TRBD1
V gene: TRBV11-3
clone size: NA
J gene: TRBJ2-5
CDR3 protein: CASSSGQGAGGETQYF
CDR3 DNA: TGTGCCAGCAGCTCCGGACAGGGGGCGGGGGGAGAGACCCAGTACTTC

D gene: TRBD2
V gene: TRBV6-4
clone size: NA
J gene: TRBJ2-3
CDR3 protein: CASSNSGGATDTQYF
CDR3 DNA: TGTGCCAGCAGTAATAGCGGGGGGGCAACAGATACGCAGTATTTT

D gene: NA
V gene: TRBV19
clone size: few
J gene: TRBJ1-2
CDR3 protein: CASSIDQGQRTHGYTF
CDR3 DNA: TGTGCCAGTAGTATAGATCAAGGACAGAGAACTCATGGCTACACCTTC

D gene: TRBD1
V gene: TRBV6-4
clone size: NA
J gene: TRBJ2-3
CDR3 protein: CASSGGTGMMDTQYF
CDR3 DNA: TGTGCCAGCAGTGGGGGGACAGGAATGATGGATACGCAGTATTTT

D gene: NA
V gene: TRBV27
clone size: NA
J gene: TRBJ1-5
CDR3 protein: CASSLSYSNQPQHF
CDR3 DNA: TGTGCCAGCAGTTTGTCTTATAGCAATCAGCCCCAGCATTTT

D gene: TRBD1
V gene: TRBV2
clone size: NA
J gene: TRBJ2-7
CDR3 protein: CASRSGTGTYEQYF
CDR3 DNA: TGTGCCAGCAGATCCGGGACAGGGACCTACGAGCAGTACTTC

D gene: TRBD1
V gene: TRBV6-5
clone size: NA
J gene: TRBJ1-2
CDR3 protein: CASSLASTGNYGYTF
CDR3 DNA: TGTGCCAGCAGCTTAGCTTCGACAGGGAACTATGGCTACACCTTC

D gene: TRBD1
V gene: TRBV5-1
clone size: once
J gene: TRBJ1-3
CDR3 protein: CASSRGTGGYGNTIYF
CDR3 DNA: TGCGCCAGCAGCCGAGGGACAGGGGGTTATGGAAACACCATATATTTT

D gene: NA
V gene: TRBV2
clone size: NA
J gene: TRBJ2-5
CDR3 protein: CASSPGVGPQETQYF
CDR3 DNA: TGTGCCAGCAGCCCGGGGGTGGGCCCACAAGAGACCCAGTACTTC

D gene: NA
V gene: TRBV10-3
clone size: NA
J gene: TRBJ2-3
CDR3 protein: CAISLTGTLGTDTQYF
CDR3 DNA: TGTGCCATCAGCCTGACCGGGACACTGGGCACAGATACGCAGTATTTT

D gene: TRBD2
V gene: TRBV6-1
clone size: NA
J gene: TRBJ2-5
CDR3 protein: CASSEGAGGHETQYF
CDR3 DNA: TGTGCCAGCAGTGAAGGGGCGGGGGGGCATGAGACCCAGTACTTC

D gene: NA
V gene: TRBV10-3
clone size: NA
J gene: TRBJ1-1
CDR3 protein: CAISEPGRGYTEAFF
CDR3 DNA: TGTGCCATCAGTGAGCCCGGCAGGGGATACACTGAAGCTTTCTTT

D gene: NA
V gene: TRBV6-2/TRBV6-3
clone size: NA
J gene: TRBJ1-5
CDR3 protein: CASSYSSGDQPQHF
CDR3 DNA: TGTGCCAGCAGTTACTCGTCAGGGGATCAGCCCCAGCATTTT

D gene: TRBD1
V gene: TRBV19
clone size: NA
J gene: TRBJ1-1
CDR3 protein: CASSIGGQGSKSFF
CDR3 DNA: TGTGCCAGTAGTATAGGGGGACAGGGGTCGAAGTCTTTCTTT

D gene: TRBD1
V gene: TRBV2
clone size: NA
J gene: TRBJ1-5
CDR3 protein: CASSEALSGGPNQPQHF
CDR3 DNA: TGTGCCAGCAGTGAAGCGCTTTCAGGGGGACCCAATCAGCCCCAGCATTTT

D gene: TRBD2
V gene: TRBV7-2
clone size: NA
J gene: TRBJ2-1
CDR3 protein: CASSPKPRLAGYNEQFF
CDR3 DNA: TGTGCCAGCAGCCCCAAACCCCGACTAGCGGGGTACAATGAGCAGTTCTTC

D gene: NA
V gene: TRBV4-1
clone size: NA
J gene: TRBJ1-2
CDR3 protein: CASSQDLGHYGYTF
CDR3 DNA: TGCGCCAGCAGCCAAGATCTGGGGCACTATGGCTACACCTTC

D gene: NA
V gene: TRBV10-1
clone size: NA
J gene: TRBJ1-1
CDR3 protein: CASSDFSQGPNTEAFF
CDR3 DNA: TGCGCCAGCAGTGACTTCTCACAGGGCCCGAACACTGAAGCTTTCTTT

D gene: NA
V gene: TRBV9
clone size: NA
J gene: TRBJ1-1
CDR3 protein: CASSAPLGRDTEAFF
CDR3 DNA: TGTGCCAGCAGCGCCCCCCTCGGTCGCGACACTGAAGCTTTCTTT

D gene: TRBD1
V gene: TRBV5-1
clone size: once
J gene: TRBJ2-7
CDR3 protein: CASSLTGAIGHEQYF
CDR3 DNA: TGCGCCAGCAGCTTAACAGGGGCCATTGGCCACGAGCAGTACTTC

D gene: NA
V gene: TRBV4-1
clone size: NA
J gene: TRBJ1-4
CDR3 protein: CASSLGVGNEGTNEKLFF
CDR3 DNA: TGCGCCAGCAGCCTTGGGGTGGGGAACGAGGGAACTAATGAAAAACTGTTTTTT